A selection of T cell receptor beta chains follows, all from one sample in a study of human versus mouse CDR3 diversity and MHC coevolution. Assay: immunoSEQ multiplex PCR; the TCRdb copy retains only in-frame clones and omits some. Among tens of thousands of clones, roughly 93% were seen once, and the ten largest hold around 1.3%. The sequencing input was naive CD4+ T cells from blood. Receptor source: a person aged 30 to 70 in good health. The CDR3 runs from the conserved cysteine through the conserved F or W. The D gene is left open where the match is weak. For some rows the clone size is stated as once, few or many, or as a class when expanded; others skip it.

>-|TRBJ2-5|-|TRBV5-6
CASSRKARWKEAQYF
TGTGCCAGCAGCCGAAAAGCAAGGTGGAAAGAGGCCCAGTACTTC
>-|TRBJ1-5|-|TRBV6-1
CASSGAGYSNQPQHF
TGTGCCAGCAGTGGGGCAGGGTATAGCAATCAGCCCCAGCATTTT
>-|TRBJ2-1|TRBD1|TRBV5-1
CASSVRDRDNEQFF
TGCGCCAGCAGCGTCCGGGACAGGGACAATGAGCAGTTCTTC
>-|TRBJ2-1|TRBD1|TRBV5-1
CASSTGTGGSSYNEQFF
TGCGCCAGCAGCACCGGGACAGGGGGCTCCTCCTACAATGAGCAGTTCTTC
>-|TRBJ2-7|TRBD2|TRBV7-2
CASSFGTSGPSYEQYF
TGTGCCAGCAGCTTTGGGACTAGCGGGCCGTCCTACGAGCAGTACTTC
>-|TRBJ1-1|-|TRBV4-2
CASSQVRQRSSEAFF
TGTGCCAGCAGCCAAGTCAGGCAACGATCCTCTGAGGCTTTCTTT
>-|TRBJ1-2|-|TRBV20-1
CSASSSGGYTF
TGCAGTGCTAGTTCCTCAGGTGGCTACACCTTC
>few|TRBJ1-1|-|TRBV10-3
CAIRATGNTEAFF
TGTGCCATCCGGGCCACAGGTAACACTGAAGCTTTCTTT
>-|TRBJ2-7|-|TRBV4-1
CASSQDTGGIPYEQYF
TGCGCCAGCAGCCAAGATACCGGGGGAATTCCCTACGAGCAGTACTTC
>-|TRBJ2-7|TRBD1|TRBV27
CASSYDRAYEQYF
TGTGCCAGCAGTTACGACAGGGCCTACGAGCAGTACTTC
>-|TRBJ2-7|TRBD2|TRBV28
CASSTSGRTYEQYF
TGTGCCAGCAGTACTAGCGGGAGGACCTACGAGCAGTACTTC
>-|TRBJ2-7|TRBD1|TRBV15
CATSRGQGPGEQYF
TGTGCCACCAGCCGTGGACAGGGGCCCGGTGAGCAGTACTTC
>-|TRBJ1-6|TRBD1|TRBV4-1
CASSQEWSGGNSPLHF
TGCGCCAGCAGCCAAGAGTGGTCAGGGGGTAATTCACCCCTCCACTTT